This entry concerns a single TCR beta chain. These data are taken from a study of T cells in Graves' hyperthyroidism and ophthalmopathy. There were TCR beta CDR3 regions amplified from RNA transcripts. HTBI primers were employed in a first-round RT-PCR of the TCR CDR3. TCRdb itself ran the multiplex PCR reads through MiXCR, one entry per CDR3 protein. The sample yields 340,000 or so distinct CDR3 sequences, roughly 18% seen once. Recently diagnosed hyperthyroidism of less than 2 months' duration affected patients aged 18 to 65. The CDR3 totals 12 residues. Trimming cost V 11 bases and J 7 bases, with 12 bases left between them. Germline V gene sequence: CDR1 WSHSY, CDR2 SAAADI.

The clonotype originates from a woman aged 45-60 years with Graves' hyperthyroidism. The source material was blood. The rearrangement links TRBV10-2 to TRBJ1-6; D perhaps matches TRBD1 (5 bases). CDR3 sequence (DNA): TGCGCCTCTAGACAGTGGAATTCACCCCTCCACTTT. It specifies CASRQWNSPLHF.